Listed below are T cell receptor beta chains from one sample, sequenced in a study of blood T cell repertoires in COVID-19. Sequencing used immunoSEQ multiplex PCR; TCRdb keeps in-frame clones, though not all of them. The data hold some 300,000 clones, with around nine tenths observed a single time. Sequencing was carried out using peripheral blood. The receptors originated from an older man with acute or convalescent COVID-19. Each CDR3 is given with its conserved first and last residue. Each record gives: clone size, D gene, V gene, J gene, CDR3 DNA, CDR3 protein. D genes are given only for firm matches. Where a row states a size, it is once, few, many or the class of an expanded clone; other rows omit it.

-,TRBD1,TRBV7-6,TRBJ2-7,TGTGCCAGCAGCCCCGGGACAGGGGGCTACGAGCAGTACTTC,CASSPGTGGYEQYF
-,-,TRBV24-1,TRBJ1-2,TGTGCCACCGGCGGGTCAGGGGATGGCTACACCTTC,CATGGSGDGYTF
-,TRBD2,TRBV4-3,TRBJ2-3,TGCGCCAGCAGCTATCGACTAGCGGGAGAGGTAGATACGCAGTATTTT,CASSYRLAGEVDTQYF
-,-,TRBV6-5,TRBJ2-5,TGTGCCAGCAGTTACTCGGGGCTAAAGGGGACCCAGTACTTC,CASSYSGLKGTQYF
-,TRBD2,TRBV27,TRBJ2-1,TGTGCCAGCAGTCGGACTAGCGGGGCCTACAATGAGCAGTTCTTC,CASSRTSGAYNEQFF
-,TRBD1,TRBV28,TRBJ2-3,TGTGCCAGTACAGGGGGTACAGATACGCAGTATTTT,CASTGGTDTQYF
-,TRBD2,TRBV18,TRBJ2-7,TGTGCCAGCTCACCACCTAGCGGGGAAACCTACGAGCAGTACTTC,CASSPPSGETYEQYF
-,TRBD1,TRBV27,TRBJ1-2,TGTGCCAGCAGTTTATTTGGACAGGGGTCGAACGCGAATAACTATGGCTACACCTTC,CASSLFGQGSNANNYGYTF
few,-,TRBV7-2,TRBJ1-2,TGTGCCAGCAGCTTAGAGGTGATGGTCGGGTCTTATGGCTACACCTTC,CASSLEVMVGSYGYTF
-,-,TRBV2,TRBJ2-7,TGTGCCAGCAGTGAGGGGACGGGAGACTACGAGCAGTACTTC,CASSEGTGDYEQYF
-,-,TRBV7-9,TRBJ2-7,TGTGCCAGCAGCTTAGAACGCGGATCCTACGAGCAGTACTTC,CASSLERGSYEQYF
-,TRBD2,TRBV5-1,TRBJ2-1,TGCGCCAGCAGCTTGGGAGCGGGGAGCAATGAGCAGTTCTTC,CASSLGAGSNEQFF
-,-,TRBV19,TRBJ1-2,TGTGCCAGTAGTCCACGGACAGATACTAACTATGGCTACACCTTC,CASSPRTDTNYGYTF
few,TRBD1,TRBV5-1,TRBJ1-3,TGCGCCAGCGGATTCGGACAGGGCACTGGAAACACCATATATTTT,CASGFGQGTGNTIYF
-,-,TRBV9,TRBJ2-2,TGTGCCAGCAGCCCTGGGGGGGGCTTTTTGAACACCGGGGAGCTGTTTTTT,CASSPGGGFLNTGELFF
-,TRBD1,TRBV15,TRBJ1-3,TGTGCCACCAGCCGGGACAGCGGACCTGGAAACACCATATATTTT,CATSRDSGPGNTIYF
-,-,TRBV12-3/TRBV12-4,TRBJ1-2,TGTGCCAGCAGTTTCGACATGAACTATGGCTACACCTTC,CASSFDMNYGYTF
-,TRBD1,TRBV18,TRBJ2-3,TGTGCCAGCTCACCGTGGACAGGACGCACAGATACGCAGTATTTT,CASSPWTGRTDTQYF
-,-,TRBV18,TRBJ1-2,TGTGCCAGCTCACTATCCACAGAAAACTATGGCTACACCTTC,CASSLSTENYGYTF
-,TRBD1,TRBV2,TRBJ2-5,TGTGCCAGCAACGGGGACAGGGCTTCAGCAGAGACCCAGTACTTC,CASNGDRASAETQYF
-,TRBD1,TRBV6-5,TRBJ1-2,TGTGCCAGCAGTAGAGAACAGGGGTCCTATGGCTACACCTTC,CASSREQGSYGYTF
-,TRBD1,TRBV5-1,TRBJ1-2,TGCGCCAGCAGCTTCCGGGACAGGGGGCACGGCTACACCTTC,CASSFRDRGHGYTF
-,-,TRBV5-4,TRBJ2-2,TGTGCCAGCAGCCGGCGGGCTGACGGGGAGCTGTTTTTT,CASSRRADGELFF
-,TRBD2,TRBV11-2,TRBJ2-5,TGTGCCAGCAGCTTAGAGAGGACTAGCGGGGGGAGCCCCCACCAAGAGACCCAGTACTTC,CASSLERTSGGSPHQETQYF
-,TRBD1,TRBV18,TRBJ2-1,TGTGCCAGCTCACGTTGGGACAGGGGACCCTCCTACAATGAGCAGTTCTTC,CASSRWDRGPSYNEQFF
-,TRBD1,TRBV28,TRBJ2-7,TGTGCCAGCAGATTTCTACCGGGACAGGGGGCCGGCTACGAGCAGTACTTC,CASRFLPGQGAGYEQYF
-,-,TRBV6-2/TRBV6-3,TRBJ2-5,TGTGCCAGCAGTTACTCAGGGACGGGAGTGGAGACCCAGTACTTC,CASSYSGTGVETQYF
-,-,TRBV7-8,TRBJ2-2,TGTGCCAGCAGCCCCGGGGACTCCAGGGTTCCCGGGGAGCTGTTTTTT,CASSPGDSRVPGELFF
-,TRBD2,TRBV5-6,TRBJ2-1,TGTGCCAGCAGCTTGGGGGCTAGCGGCTCCTACAATGAGCAGTTCTTC,CASSLGASGSYNEQFF
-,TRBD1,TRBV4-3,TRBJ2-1,TGCGCCAGCAGCCCAGGCAGGGGGTACAATGAGCAGTTCTTC,CASSPGRGYNEQFF
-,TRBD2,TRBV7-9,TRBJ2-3,TGTGCCAGCAGCTTAAGCGGGGGGGCTGCAGATACGCAGTATTTT,CASSLSGGAADTQYF
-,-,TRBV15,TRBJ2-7,TGTGCCACCAGCAGAGGGTCAGCGGGTGGCTACGAGCAGTACTTC,CATSRGSAGGYEQYF
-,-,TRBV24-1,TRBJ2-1,TGTGCCACCAGTGCCCGCGCGGGACAGTTCTCCTACAATGAGCAGTTCTTC,CATSARAGQFSYNEQFF
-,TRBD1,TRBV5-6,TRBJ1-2,TGTGCCAGCAGCTCCCGACAGGGACCCTATGGCTACACCTTC,CASSSRQGPYGYTF
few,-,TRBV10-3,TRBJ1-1,TGTGCCATCAGTGAGTCGAGAGACAGGTCGAACACTGAAGCTTTCTTT,CAISESRDRSNTEAFF
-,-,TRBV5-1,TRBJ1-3,TGCGCCAGCAGCTTGGACATCTCCTCTGGAAACACCATATATTTT,CASSLDISSGNTIYF
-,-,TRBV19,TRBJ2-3,TGTGCCAGCGGGCGGGGAATAGTTGGCACAGATACGCAGTATTTT,CASGRGIVGTDTQYF
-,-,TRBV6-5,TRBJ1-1,TGTGCCAGCAGGTTGACATTGAACACTGAAGCTTTCTTT,CASRLTLNTEAFF
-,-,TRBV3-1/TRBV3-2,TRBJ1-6,TGTGCCAGCAGCCCGACAGACCATAATTCACCCCTCCACTTT,CASSPTDHNSPLHF
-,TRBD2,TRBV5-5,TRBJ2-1,TGTGCCAGCAGCCCCCCCGGGAGGGCCGACAATGAGCAGTTCTTC,CASSPPGRADNEQFF
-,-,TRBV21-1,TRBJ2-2,TGTGCCAGGCTCAAGCGGGAGCGAGACACCGGGGAGCTGTTTTTT,CARLKRERDTGELFF
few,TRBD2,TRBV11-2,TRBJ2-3,TGTGCCAGCAGCCCTACCCTAGCGGGGGTATACGATACGCAGTATTTT,CASSPTLAGVYDTQYF
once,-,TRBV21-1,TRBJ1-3,TGTGCCAGCAGCACTACCTCGGACTCCAGCTCTGGAAACACCATATATTTT,CASSTTSDSSSGNTIYF
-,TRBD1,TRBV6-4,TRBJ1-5,TGTGCCAGCAAGGACAGGGGGCGCCTAGGCAATCAGCCCCAGCATTTT,CASKDRGRLGNQPQHF
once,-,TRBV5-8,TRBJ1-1,TGTGCCAGCAGCCTATCAGGGTTTGAAGCTTTCTTT,CASSLSGFEAFF